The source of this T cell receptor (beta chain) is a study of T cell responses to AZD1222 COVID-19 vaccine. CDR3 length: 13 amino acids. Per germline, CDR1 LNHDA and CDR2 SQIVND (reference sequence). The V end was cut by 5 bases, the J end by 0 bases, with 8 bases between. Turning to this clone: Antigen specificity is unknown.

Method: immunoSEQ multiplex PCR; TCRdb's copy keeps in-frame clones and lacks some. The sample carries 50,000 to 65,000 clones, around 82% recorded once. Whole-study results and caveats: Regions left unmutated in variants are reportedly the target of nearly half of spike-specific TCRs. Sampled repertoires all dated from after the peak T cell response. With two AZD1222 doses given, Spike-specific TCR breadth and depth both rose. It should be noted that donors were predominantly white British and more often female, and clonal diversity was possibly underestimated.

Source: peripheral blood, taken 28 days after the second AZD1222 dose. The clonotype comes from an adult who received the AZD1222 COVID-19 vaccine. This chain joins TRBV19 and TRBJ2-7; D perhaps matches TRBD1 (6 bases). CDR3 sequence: CASSLQGSYEQYF. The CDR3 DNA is TGTGCCAGTAGTTTACAGGGCTCCTACGAGCAGTACTTC.